The 2 T cell receptor beta chains below come from one sample, sequenced in a study of blood T cell repertoires in COVID-19. Clones were read by immunoSEQ multiplex PCR, and TCRdb kept only the in-frame ones, dropping some. The table lists tens of thousands of clones, roughly 89% of them singletons. The sample consisted of peripheral blood. These receptors were obtained from a woman over 75 with active COVID-19.

This chain connects TRBV3-1 (or the pseudogene TRBV3-2) to TRBJ2-5; TRBD2 agrees at 8 bases. CDR1 is LGHDT and CDR2 is YNNKEL in the germline V gene (reference sequence). There are 16 residues in the CDR3. J gave up 9 bases and V 3 bases, and 15 bases lay outside the gene matches. CDR3 loop: CASSQGTRRPQEAQYF. The CDR3 DNA reads as TGTGCCAGCAGCCAGGGGACTAGGCGACCACAAGAAGCCCAGTACTTC.

The V and J genes are TRBV6-6 and TRBJ1-2, with a weak D call TRBD1 (6 bases). The CDR3 sequence is 14 residues long. V was cut by 2 bases and J by 8 bases, with 15 bases left in between. Germline V gene lookup returns CDR1 MNHNY and CDR2 SVGAGI (reference sequence). The DNA of the CDR3 is TGTGCCAGCAGTTACGGGGGGGGGCGCAGGGGCTACACCTTC. Translated: CASSYGGGRRGYTF.